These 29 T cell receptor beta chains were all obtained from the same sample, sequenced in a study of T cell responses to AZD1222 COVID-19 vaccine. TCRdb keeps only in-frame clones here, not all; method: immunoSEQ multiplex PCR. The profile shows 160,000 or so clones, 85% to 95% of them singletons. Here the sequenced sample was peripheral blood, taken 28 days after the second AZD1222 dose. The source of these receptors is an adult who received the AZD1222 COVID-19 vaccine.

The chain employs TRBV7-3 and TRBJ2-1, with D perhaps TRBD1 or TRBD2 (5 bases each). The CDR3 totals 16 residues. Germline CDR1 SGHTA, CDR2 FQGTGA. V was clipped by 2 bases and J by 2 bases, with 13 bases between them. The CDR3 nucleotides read TGTGCCAGCAGCTTACTGGGGGATGGGCCCTACAATGAGCAGTTCTTC. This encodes CASSLLGDGPYNEQFF.

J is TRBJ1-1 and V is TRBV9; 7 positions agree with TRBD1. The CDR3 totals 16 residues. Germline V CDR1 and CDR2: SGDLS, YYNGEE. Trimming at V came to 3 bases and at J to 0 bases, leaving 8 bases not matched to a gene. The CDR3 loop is CASSDFPGQLNTEAFF. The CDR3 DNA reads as TGTGCCAGCAGCGACTTCCCGGGACAGCTGAACACTGAAGCTTTCTTT.

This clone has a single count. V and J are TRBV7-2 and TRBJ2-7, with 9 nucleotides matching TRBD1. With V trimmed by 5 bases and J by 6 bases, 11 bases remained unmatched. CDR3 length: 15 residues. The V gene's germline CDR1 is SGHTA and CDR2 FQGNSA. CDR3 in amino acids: CASSTEQGAPFEQYF. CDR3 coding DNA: TGTGCCAGCAGCACAGAACAGGGGGCGCCTTTCGAGCAGTACTTC. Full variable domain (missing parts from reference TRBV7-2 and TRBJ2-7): GAGVSQSPSNKVTEKGKDVELRCDPISGHTALYWYRQSLGQGLEFLIYFQGNSAPDKSGLPSDRFSAERTGGSVSTLTIQRTQQEDSAVYLCASSTEQGAPFEQYFGPGTRLTVT.

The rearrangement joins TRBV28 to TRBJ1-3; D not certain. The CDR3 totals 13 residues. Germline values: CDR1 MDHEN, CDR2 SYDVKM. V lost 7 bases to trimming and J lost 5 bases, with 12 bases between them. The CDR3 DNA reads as TGTGCCAGCACTCCCCAAGGCAGAAACACCATATATTTT. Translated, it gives CASTPQGRNTIYF.

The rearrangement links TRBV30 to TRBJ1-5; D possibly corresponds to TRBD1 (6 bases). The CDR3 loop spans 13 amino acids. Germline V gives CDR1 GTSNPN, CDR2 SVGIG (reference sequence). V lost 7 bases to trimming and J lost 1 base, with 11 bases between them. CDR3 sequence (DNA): TGTGCCTCCACAGGGACGAGCAATCAGCCCCAGCATTTT. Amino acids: CASTGTSNQPQHF. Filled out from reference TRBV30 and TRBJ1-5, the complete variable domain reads SQTIHQWPATLVQPVGSPLSLECTVEGTSNPNLYWYRQAAGRGLQLLFYSVGIGQISSEVPQNLSASRPQDRQFILSSKKLLLSDSGFYLCASTGTSNQPQHFGDGTRLSIL.

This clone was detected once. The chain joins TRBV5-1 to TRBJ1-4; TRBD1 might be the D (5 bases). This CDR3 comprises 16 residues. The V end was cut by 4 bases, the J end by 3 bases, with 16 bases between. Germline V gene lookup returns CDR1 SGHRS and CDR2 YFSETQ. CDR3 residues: CASSRDGQGANEKLFF. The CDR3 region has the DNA TGCGCCAGCAGCCGGGACGGGCAGGGTGCTAATGAAAAACTGTTTTTT. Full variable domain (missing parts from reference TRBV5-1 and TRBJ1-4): KAGVTQTPRYLIKTRGQQVTLSCSPISGHRSVSWYQQTPGQGLQFLFEYFSETQRNKGNFPGRFSGRQFSNSRSEMNVSTLELGDSALYLCASSRDGQGANEKLFFGSGTQLSVL.

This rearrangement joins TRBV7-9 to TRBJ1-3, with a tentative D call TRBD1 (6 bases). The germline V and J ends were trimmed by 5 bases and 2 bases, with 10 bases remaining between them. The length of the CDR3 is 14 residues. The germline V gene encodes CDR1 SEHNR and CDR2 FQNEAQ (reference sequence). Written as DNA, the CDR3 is TGTGCCAGCAGCCACACAGGGACTGGAAACACCATATATTTT. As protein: CASSHTGTGNTIYF. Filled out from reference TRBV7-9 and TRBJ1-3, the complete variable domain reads DTGVSQNPRHKITKRGQNVTFRCDPISEHNRLYWYRQTLGQGPEFLTYFQNEAQLEKSRLLSDRFSAERPKGSFSTLEIQRTEQGDSAMYLCASSHTGTGNTIYFGEGSWLTVV.

The DNA of the CDR3 is TGTGCCAGCTCACCAATACAGGGTGGCGAAAAACTGTTTTTT. Translated, it gives CASSPIQGGEKLFF. The J gene is TRBJ1-4, the V gene TRBV18; tentatively, D is TRBD1 (6 bases). V lost 2 bases and J 8 bases, leaving 12 bases between the germline ends. The CDR3 is 14 amino acids. Germline V gene sequence: CDR1 KGHSH, CDR2 LQKENI.

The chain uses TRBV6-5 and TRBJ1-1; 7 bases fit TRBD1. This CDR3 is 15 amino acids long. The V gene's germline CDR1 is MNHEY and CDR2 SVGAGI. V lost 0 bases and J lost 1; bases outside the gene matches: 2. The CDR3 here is CASSYSRGPNTEAFF. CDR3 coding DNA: TGTGCCAGCAGTTACTCGAGGGGGCCGAACACTGAAGCTTTCTTT.

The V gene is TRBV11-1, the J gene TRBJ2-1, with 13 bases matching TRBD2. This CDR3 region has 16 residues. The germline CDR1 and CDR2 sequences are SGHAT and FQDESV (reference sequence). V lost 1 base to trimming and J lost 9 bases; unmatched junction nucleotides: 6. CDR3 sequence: CASSLGLAGGRGEQFF. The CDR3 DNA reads TGTGCCAGCAGCTTAGGACTAGCGGGAGGAAGGGGTGAGCAGTTCTTC.

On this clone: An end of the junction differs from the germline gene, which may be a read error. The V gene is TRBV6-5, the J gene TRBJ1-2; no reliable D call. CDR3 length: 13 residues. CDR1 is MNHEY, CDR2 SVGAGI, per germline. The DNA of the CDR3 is TGTGCCAGCAGTTACTCAGATCGCTATCGCTACACCTTC. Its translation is CASSYSDRYRYTF.

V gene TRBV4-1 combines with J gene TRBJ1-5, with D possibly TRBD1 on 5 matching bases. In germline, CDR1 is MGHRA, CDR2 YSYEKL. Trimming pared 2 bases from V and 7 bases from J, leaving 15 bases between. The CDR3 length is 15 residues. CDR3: CASSQSIGAGQPQHF. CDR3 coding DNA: TGCGCCAGCAGCCAAAGTATTGGGGCTGGGCAGCCCCAGCATTTT.

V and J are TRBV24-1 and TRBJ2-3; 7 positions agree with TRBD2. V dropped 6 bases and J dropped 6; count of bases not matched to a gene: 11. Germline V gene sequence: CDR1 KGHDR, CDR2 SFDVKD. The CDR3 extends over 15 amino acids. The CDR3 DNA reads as TGTGCCACCAGTACGGGGGGTCCCTCGGGCGATACGCAGTATTTT. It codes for CATSTGGPSGDTQYF.

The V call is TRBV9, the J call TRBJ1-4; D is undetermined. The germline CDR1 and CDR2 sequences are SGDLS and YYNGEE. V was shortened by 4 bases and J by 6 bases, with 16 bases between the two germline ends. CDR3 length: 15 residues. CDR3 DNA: TGTGCCAGCAGCCCCACGGGGTCGGTTTATGAAAAACTGTTTTTT. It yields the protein CASSPTGSVYEKLFF.

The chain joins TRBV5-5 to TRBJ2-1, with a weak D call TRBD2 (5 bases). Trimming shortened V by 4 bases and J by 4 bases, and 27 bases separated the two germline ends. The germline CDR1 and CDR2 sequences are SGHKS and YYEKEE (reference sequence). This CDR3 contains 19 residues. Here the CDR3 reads CASSPQTGVLAGLYNEQFF. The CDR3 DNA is TGTGCCAGCAGCCCCCAAACCGGCGTCTTGGCAGGACTTTACAATGAGCAGTTCTTC.

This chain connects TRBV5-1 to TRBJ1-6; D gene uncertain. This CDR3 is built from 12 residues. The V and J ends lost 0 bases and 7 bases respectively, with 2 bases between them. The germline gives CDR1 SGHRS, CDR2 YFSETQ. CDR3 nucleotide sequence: TGCGCCAGCAGCTTGGGGAATTCACCCCTCCACTTT. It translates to CASSLGNSPLHF.

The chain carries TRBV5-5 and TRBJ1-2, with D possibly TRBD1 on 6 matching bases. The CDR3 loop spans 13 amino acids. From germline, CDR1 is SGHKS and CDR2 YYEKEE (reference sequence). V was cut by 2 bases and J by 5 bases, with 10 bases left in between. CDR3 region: CASSLEGQYGYTF. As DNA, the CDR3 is TGTGCCAGCAGCTTAGAAGGACAGTATGGCTACACCTTC.

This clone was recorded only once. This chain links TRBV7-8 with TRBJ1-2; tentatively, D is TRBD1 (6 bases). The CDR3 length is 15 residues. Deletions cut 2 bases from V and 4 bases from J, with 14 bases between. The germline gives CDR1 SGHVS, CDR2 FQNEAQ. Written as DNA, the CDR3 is TGTGCCAGCAGCTTACGAAGAGGGGGTTTCTATGGCTACACCTTC. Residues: CASSLRRGGFYGYTF.

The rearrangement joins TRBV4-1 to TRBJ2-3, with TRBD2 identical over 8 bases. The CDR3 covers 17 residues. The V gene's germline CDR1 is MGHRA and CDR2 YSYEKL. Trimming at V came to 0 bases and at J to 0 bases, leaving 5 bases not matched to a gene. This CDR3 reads CASSQEGLAASTDTQYF. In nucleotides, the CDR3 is TGCGCCAGCAGCCAAGAAGGACTAGCAGCCAGCACAGATACGCAGTATTTT.

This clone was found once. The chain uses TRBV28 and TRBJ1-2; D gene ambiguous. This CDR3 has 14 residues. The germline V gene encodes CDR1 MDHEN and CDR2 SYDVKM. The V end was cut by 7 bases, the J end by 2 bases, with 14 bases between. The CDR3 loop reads CASTPGGSNYGYTF. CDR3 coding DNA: TGTGCCAGCACCCCGGGAGGGTCAAACTATGGCTACACCTTC.

Here the CDR3 reads CASSYRQGVNTEAFF. The CDR3 DNA reads TGTGCCAGCAGTTACCGACAGGGTGTGAACACTGAAGCTTTCTTT. The chain employs TRBV6-6 and TRBJ1-1; 7 positions agree with TRBD1. CDR1 and CDR2 (germline): MNHNY, SVGAGI (reference sequence). The CDR3 consists of 15 residues. The trim removed 2 bases at V and 0 bases at J, leaving 3 bases unmatched.

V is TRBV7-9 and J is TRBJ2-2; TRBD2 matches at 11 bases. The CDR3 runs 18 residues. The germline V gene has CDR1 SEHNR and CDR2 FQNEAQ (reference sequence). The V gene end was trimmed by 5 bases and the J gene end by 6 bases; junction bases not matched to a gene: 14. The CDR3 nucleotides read TGTGCCAGCAGCGGCACCTGGACTAGCGGGCGTCCCCCCGGGGAGCTGTTTTTT. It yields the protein CASSGTWTSGRPPGELFF.

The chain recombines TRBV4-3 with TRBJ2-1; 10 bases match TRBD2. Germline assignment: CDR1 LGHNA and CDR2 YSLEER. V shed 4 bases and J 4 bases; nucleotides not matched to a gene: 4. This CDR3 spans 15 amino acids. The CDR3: CASSPGTSVYNEQFF. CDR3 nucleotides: TGCGCCAGCAGCCCGGGGACTAGCGTTTACAATGAGCAGTTCTTC.

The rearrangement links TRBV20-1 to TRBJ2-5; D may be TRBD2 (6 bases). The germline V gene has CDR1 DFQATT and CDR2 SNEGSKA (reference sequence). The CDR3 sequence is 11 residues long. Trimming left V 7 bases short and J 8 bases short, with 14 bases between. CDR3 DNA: TGCAGTGTCCGGGCTAGCGATACCCAGTACTTC. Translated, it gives CSVRASDTQYF.

CDR3 region: CASRDRGQNSPLHF. Written as DNA, the CDR3 is TGTGCCAGCAGAGACAGGGGGCAGAATTCACCCCTCCACTTT. This sequence joins TRBV6-5 and TRBJ1-6; 10 bases agree with TRBD1. CDR1 MNHEY and CDR2 SVGAGI come from the germline V gene. This CDR3 has 14 amino acids. J was trimmed by 7 bases and V by 6 bases; bases with no gene match: 3.

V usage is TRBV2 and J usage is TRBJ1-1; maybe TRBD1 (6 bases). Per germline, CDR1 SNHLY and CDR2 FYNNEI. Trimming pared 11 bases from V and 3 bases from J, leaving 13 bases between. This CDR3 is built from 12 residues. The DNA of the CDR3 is TGTGCCGGGGGGGCCTTGGACACTGAAGCTTTCTTT. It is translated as CAGGALDTEAFF.

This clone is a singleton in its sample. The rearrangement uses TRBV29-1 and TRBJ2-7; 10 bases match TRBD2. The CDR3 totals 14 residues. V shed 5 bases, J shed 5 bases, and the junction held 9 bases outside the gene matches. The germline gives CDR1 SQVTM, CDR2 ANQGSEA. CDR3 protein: CSVSSGSTADEQYF. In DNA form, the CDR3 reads TGCAGCGTTTCTAGCGGGAGCACAGCCGACGAGCAGTACTTC.

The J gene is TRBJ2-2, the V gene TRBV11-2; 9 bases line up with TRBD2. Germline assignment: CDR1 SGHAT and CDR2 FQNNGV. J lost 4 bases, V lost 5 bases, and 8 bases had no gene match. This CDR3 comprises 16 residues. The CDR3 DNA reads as TGTGCCAGCAGCGCCCCGGGACTAGCTTCCACCGGGGAGCTGTTTTTT. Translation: CASSAPGLASTGELFF.

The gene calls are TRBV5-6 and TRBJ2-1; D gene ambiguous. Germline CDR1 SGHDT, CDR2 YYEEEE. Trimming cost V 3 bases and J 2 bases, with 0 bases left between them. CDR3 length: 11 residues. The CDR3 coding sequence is TGTGCCAGCAGCTCCTACAATGAGCAGTTCTTC. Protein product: CASSSYNEQFF.